The next 2 T cell receptor beta chains were all read from a single sample in a study of T cells in localized non-small cell lung cancer. Clones were sequenced by immunoSEQ multiplex PCR, and TCRdb holds only the in-frame ones, with some missing. The table lists over a thousand clones, about a fifth of them singletons, with 21% in the top ten. This specimen consisted of normal lung tissue next to the tumor, obtained before any cancer treatment. The origin of the receptors is a woman aged 35-75 years with stage II lung adenocarcinoma.

The chain uses TRBV11-3 and TRBJ2-2, with 9 bases aligning to TRBD1. Germline V gives CDR1 SGHNT, CDR2 YENEEA. The CDR3 contains 16 residues. Germline trimming cut 5 bases from V and 3 bases from J; bases unmatched to any gene: 7. The CDR3 DNA reads TGTGCCAGCAGCCCGGGACAGGGCTTCTACACCGGGGAGCTGTTTTTT. Amino acids: CASSPGQGFYTGELFF. The full variable domain, its missing parts supplied by reference TRBV11-3 and TRBJ2-2, is EAGVVQSPRYKIIEKKQPVAFWCNPISGHNTLYWYLQNLGQGPELLIRYENEEAVDDSQLPKDRFSAERLKGVDSTLKIQPAELGDSAVYLCASSPGQGFYTGELFFGEGSRLTVL.

The chain is built from TRBV19 and TRBJ1-5, with D possibly matching TRBD1 (5 bases). Between the trimmed V and J ends, which lost 10 bases and 0 bases, there was a span of 16 bases. Germline V gene sequence: CDR1 LNHDA, CDR2 SQIVND (reference sequence). This CDR3 contains 15 residues. CDR3 DNA: TGTGCCACCATTGAGGGGAGCCTTAGCAATCAGCCCCAGCATTTT. Protein sequence: CATIEGSLSNQPQHF.